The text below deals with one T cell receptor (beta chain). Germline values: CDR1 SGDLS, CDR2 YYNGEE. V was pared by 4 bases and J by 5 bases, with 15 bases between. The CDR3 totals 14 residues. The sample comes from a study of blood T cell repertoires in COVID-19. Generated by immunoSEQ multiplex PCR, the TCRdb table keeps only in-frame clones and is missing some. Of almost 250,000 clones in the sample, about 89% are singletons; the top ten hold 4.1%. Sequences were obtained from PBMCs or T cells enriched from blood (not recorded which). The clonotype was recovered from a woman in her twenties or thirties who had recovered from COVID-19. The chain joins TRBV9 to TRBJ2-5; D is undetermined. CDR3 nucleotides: TGTGCCAGCAGCCCCCGTCCGGTGCGGGAGACCCAGTACTTC. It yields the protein CASSPRPVRETQYF.